The 32 T cell receptor beta chains given below trace back to one sample, sequenced in a study of shared clonotypes between healthy human individuals. The protocol was immunoSEQ multiplex PCR, while the TCRdb copy is restricted to in-frame clones and leaves out a portion. Found here are about 2,500,000 clones, approximately 90% of them singletons; the top ten hold about 0.13%. Material: naive CD4+ T cells sorted from blood. Subset meaning: CD45RA+ positively selected. The receptors shown here come from a man younger than 35 in good health.

The chain joins TRBV7-2 to TRBJ1-2, with D tentatively TRBD1 (6 bases). The CDR3 has 19 residues. Germline V gene lookup returns CDR1 SGHTA and CDR2 FQGNSA. With 5 bases removed from V and 0 bases from J, the gap between germline ends came to 25 bases. The CDR3 spells CASSPRGGGPFLANYGYTF. The CDR3 nucleotides read TGTGCCAGCAGCCCTCGTGGGGGGGGCCCCTTTCTCGCTAACTATGGCTACACCTTC.

The chain is built from TRBV6-1 and TRBJ1-1; D is perhaps TRBD1 (6 bases). The CDR3 consists of 16 residues. Germline CDR1 reads MNHNS; CDR2 reads SASEGT. With 4 bases removed from V and 2 bases from J, the gap between germline ends came to 17 bases. CDR3 bases: TGTGCCAGCAGTGCCCATTTGAACAGGGCTAACACTGAAGCTTTCTTT. The encoded protein is CASSAHLNRANTEAFF.

The chain is built from TRBV29-1 and TRBJ2-5; no definite D call. Germline CDR1 and CDR2: SQVTM and ANQGSEA. V was cut by 5 bases and J by 7 bases, with 8 bases left in between. The CDR3 spans 10 residues. The CDR3 DNA follows: TGCAGCGTTCGGATGGGGACCCAGTACTTC. It codes for CSVRMGTQYF. Full variable domain (missing parts from reference TRBV29-1 and TRBJ2-5): SAVISQKPSRDICQRGTSLTIQCQVDSQVTMMFWYRQQPGQSLTLIATANQGSEATYESGFVIDKFPISRPNLTFSTLTVSNMSPEDSSIYLCSVRMGTQYFGPGTRLLVL.

V is TRBV7-9 and J is TRBJ2-6; D ambiguous. Germline V lookup: CDR1 SEHNR, CDR2 FQNEAQ (reference sequence). CDR3 length: 15 residues. The V end was cut by 3 bases, the J end by 0 bases, with 6 bases between. CDR3 residues: CASSFRGSGANVLTF. CDR3 bases: TGTGCCAGCAGCTTCAGAGGCTCTGGGGCCAACGTCCTGACTTTC.

The chain has TRBV7-9 and TRBJ2-3; 12 bases are shared with TRBD2. This CDR3 region has 13 residues. Trimming removed 8 bases from V and 7 bases from J; junction bases left unmatched: 4. Germline lookup yields CDR1 SEHNR and CDR2 FQNEAQ (reference sequence). This chain's CDR3 is CASETSGSYTQYF. The CDR3 region has the DNA TGTGCCAGCGAGACTAGCGGGAGCTATACGCAGTATTTT.

This chain uses TRBV28 with TRBJ1-2; D gene unclear. Germline CDR1 and CDR2: MDHEN and SYDVKM. This CDR3 has 11 residues. Trimming stripped 5 bases from V and 8 bases from J, with 9 bases between. CDR3 amino acids: CASSQTTGYTF. In nucleotides, the CDR3 is TGTGCCAGCAGTCAGACAACGGGCTACACCTTC.

The rearrangement uses TRBV9 and TRBJ1-3; perhaps TRBD1 as D (5 bases). Germline values: CDR1 SGDLS, CDR2 YYNGEE. The CDR3 extends over 16 amino acids. V lost 0 bases and J lost 2, with 12 bases in between. This CDR3 reads CASSVAPEGPGNTIYF. The CDR3, as DNA: TGTGCCAGCAGCGTAGCCCCTGAGGGGCCTGGAAACACCATATATTTT.

The V gene is TRBV7-6, the J gene TRBJ2-2; D gene ambiguous. V lost 2 bases, J lost 1 base, and 2 bases lay in between. Per the germline V gene, CDR1 is SGHVS and CDR2 is FNYEAQ. The length of the CDR3 is 13 residues. This CDR3 reads CASSLRNTGELFF. The CDR3 bases are TGTGCCAGCAGCTTACGGAACACCGGGGAGCTGTTTTTT.

A note on this clone: One end of the junction fails to match germline, which may point to a read error. The V gene is TRBV7-7, the J gene TRBJ2-7; D could derive from TRBD1 or TRBD2 (5 bases each). The V gene's germline CDR1 is SSHAT and CDR2 FNYEAQ (reference sequence). CDR3 length: 13 amino acids. CDR3 nucleotides: TGTGCTAGCAGCTTAGACGGGACGCTCGAGCAGTACTTC. This translates into CASSLDGTLEQYF.

The chain joins TRBV6-6 to TRBJ2-7, with D unresolved. Germline V gives CDR1 MNHNY, CDR2 SVGAGI (reference sequence). This CDR3 comprises 14 residues. The V and J ends lost 7 bases and 0 bases respectively, with 13 bases between them. The CDR3 region is CASTRDASSYEQYF. The CDR3 region has the DNA TGTGCCAGCACCAGAGACGCCAGCTCCTACGAGCAGTACTTC.

This clone was seen only once. The chain employs TRBV30 and TRBJ2-3; TRBD2 aligns across 8 bases. V lost 0 bases and J lost 5; bases outside the gene matches: 7. This CDR3 has 15 amino acids. Germline CDR1 reads GTSNPN; CDR2 reads SVGIG (reference sequence). The CDR3 DNA reads as TGTGCCTGGAGTGTACGGGGGGGCTGGGGAGATACGCAGTATTTT. Protein: CAWSVRGGWGDTQYF. The variable domain in full, completed from reference TRBV30 and TRBJ2-3, reads SQTIHQWPATLVQPVGSPLSLECTVEGTSNPNLYWYRQAAGRGLQLLFYSVGIGQISSEVPQNLSASRPQDRQFILSSKKLLLSDSGFYLCAWSVRGGWGDTQYFGPGTRLTVL.

This chain uses TRBV7-9 with TRBJ1-3; D not resolved. V was cut by 0 bases and J by 8 bases, with 11 bases left in between. Per the germline V gene, CDR1 is SEHNR and CDR2 is FQNEAQ (reference sequence). The CDR3 loop spans 14 amino acids. The CDR3 reads CASSLAAVGDTIYF. CDR3 nucleotides: TGTGCCAGCAGCTTAGCTGCCGTGGGAGACACCATATATTTT.

This chain uses TRBV19 with TRBJ1-3; 8 bases agree with TRBD1. The germline CDR1 and CDR2 sequences are LNHDA and SQIVND (reference sequence). CDR3 length: 15 amino acids. Trimming cost V 5 bases and J 0 bases; bases outside gene matches: 3. Here the CDR3 DNA reads TGTGCCAGTAGTGAACAGGGGGGCTCTGGAAACACCATATATTTT. Its translation: CASSEQGGSGNTIYF. Based on the CDR3 plus reference TRBV19 and TRBJ1-3, the full variable domain is DGGITQSPKYLFRKEGQNVTLSCEQNLNHDAMYWYRQDPGQGLRLIYYSQIVNDFQKGDIAEGYSVSREKKESFPLTVTSAQKNPTAFYLCASSEQGGSGNTIYFGEGSWLTVV.

The rearrangement uses TRBV30 and TRBJ2-3; TRBD2 is a possible D gene (6 bases). The germline V gene has CDR1 GTSNPN and CDR2 SVGIG (reference sequence). The germline V and J ends were trimmed by 0 bases and 10 bases, with 8 bases remaining between them. The CDR3 covers 11 residues. The CDR3 DNA sequence: TGTGCCTGGAGTGTTGGGGACTCGCAGTATTTT. This translates into CAWSVGDSQYF.

The chain employs TRBV10-3 and TRBJ2-2; D is unclear. V dropped 7 bases and J dropped 1 base, with 13 bases sitting between them. Germline CDR1 is ENHRY and CDR2 is SYGVKD. This CDR3 has 15 amino acids. In DNA, the CDR3 is TGTGCCATCAAGGGCGGCCCTTTGAACACCGGGGAGCTGTTTTTT. As protein: CAIKGGPLNTGELFF.

V gene TRBV19 combines with J gene TRBJ1-1; 7 bases line up with TRBD1. From germline, CDR1 is LNHDA and CDR2 SQIVND (reference sequence). With 7 bases clipped from V and 6 bases from J, the junction kept 11 bases outside the gene matches. There are 14 residues in the CDR3. The CDR3, as DNA: TGTGCCAGTACCTCGACCAGGGGGAGCGCTGAAGCTTTCTTT. Its translation: CASTSTRGSAEAFF. The complete variable domain, with remaining parts taken from reference TRBV19 and TRBJ1-1, reads DGGITQSPKYLFRKEGQNVTLSCEQNLNHDAMYWYRQDPGQGLRLIYYSQIVNDFQKGDIAEGYSVSREKKESFPLTVTSAQKNPTAFYLCASTSTRGSAEAFFGQGTRLTVV.

The rearrangement links TRBV7-9 to TRBJ2-7; TRBD1 agrees at 10 bases. V shed 10 bases, J shed 6 bases, and the junction held 6 bases outside the gene matches. The CDR3 is 12 amino acids. CDR1 is SEHNR, CDR2 FQNEAQ, per germline (reference sequence). CDR3 nucleotide sequence: TGTGCCATTAAAGACAGGGGGCCCGAGCAGTACTTC. Translation gives CAIKDRGPEQYF.

The chain joins TRBV28 to TRBJ1-4; no definite D call. This CDR3 region has 13 residues. V dropped 7 bases and J dropped 3 bases, with 9 bases sitting between them. Germline V gene sequence: CDR1 MDHEN, CDR2 SYDVKM. CDR3 residues: CASIRAANEKLFF. The CDR3 nucleotides are TGTGCCAGCATAAGGGCAGCTAATGAAAAACTGTTTTTT.

This clone was detected a few times. The chain has TRBV2 and TRBJ1-5; a possible D gene is TRBD1 (5 bases). CDR3 size: 14 residues. Germline V gene data show CDR1 as SNHLY and CDR2 as FYNNEI. V lost 2 bases to trimming and J lost 6 bases, with 11 bases between them. CDR3 nucleotides: TGTGCCAGCAGTGAAATACAGGTTGGTCAGCCCCAGCATTTT. The encoded protein is CASSEIQVGQPQHF.

This sequence joins TRBV2 and TRBJ2-1, with 7 positions matching TRBD2. Trimming removed 4 bases from V and 12 bases from J; junction bases left unmatched: 12. CDR1 and CDR2 (germline): SNHLY, FYNNEI. The CDR3 extends over 14 amino acids. The CDR3 nucleotides read TGTGCCAGCAGTGTGCAGCGGGGCGCCATAGGGCAGTTCTTC. This sequence encodes CASSVQRGAIGQFF.

Of note for this clone: Other DNA sequences within the sample encode an identical CDR3. The rearrangement joins TRBV5-1 to TRBJ2-7; TRBD1 aligns across 9 bases. Germline V CDR1 and CDR2: SGHRS, YFSETQ. The CDR3 has 14 amino acids. With V trimmed by 0 bases and J by 5 bases, 3 bases remained unmatched. CDR3 protein: CASSLGQGVNEQYF. DNA for the CDR3: TGCGCCAGCAGCTTGGGACAGGGGGTAAACGAGCAGTACTTC.

The rearrangement uses TRBV5-1 and TRBJ2-5; no firm D call. CDR1 and CDR2 (germline): SGHRS, YFSETQ. V gave up 0 bases and J gave up 5 bases, with 14 bases separating them. The length of the CDR3 is 15 residues. CDR3 nucleotides: TGCGCCAGCAGCTTGGCCGGCGTGAGCAAGGAGACCCAGTACTTC. As protein: CASSLAGVSKETQYF.

The V and J genes are TRBV14 and TRBJ2-1; possibly TRBD2 for D (7 bases). Germline V CDR1 and CDR2: SGHDN, FVKESK. Trimming cost V 0 bases and J 0 bases, with 9 bases left between them. CDR3 length equals 16 residues. CDR3 sequence (DNA): TGTGCCAGCAGCCAAGATGCGGGGGCCTCCTACAATGAGCAGTTCTTC. Protein sequence: CASSQDAGASYNEQFF.

The rearrangement links TRBV7-8 to TRBJ2-1, with TRBD2 matching over 10 bases. The germline CDR1 and CDR2 sequences are SGHVS and FQNEAQ. J gave up 7 bases and V 1 base, and 4 bases lay outside the gene matches. There are 15 residues in the CDR3. The CDR3 spells CASSLEPAGGNEQFF. The CDR3 nucleotides read TGTGCCAGCAGCTTAGAGCCAGCGGGGGGGAATGAGCAGTTCTTC.

This clone was seen just once. This CDR3 is also generated by other DNA sequences in the sample. CDR3 in DNA: TGCGCCAGCAGCTCAGGGGGCCCTGGAAACACCATATATTTT. Its translation: CASSSGGPGNTIYF. V gene TRBV5-1 combines with J gene TRBJ1-3, with 8 bases lining up with TRBD1. The germline V gene has CDR1 SGHRS and CDR2 YFSETQ. This CDR3 has 14 amino acids. V trimming: 3 bases; J trimming: 2 bases; junction bases outside the gene matches: 1.

The chain's CDR3 is CASRGSSYNSPLHF. The DNA of the CDR3 is TGTGCCAGCCGTGGGAGCTCCTATAATTCACCCCTCCACTTT. The chain links TRBV5-8 to TRBJ1-6; D is undetermined. V was shortened by 7 bases and J by 0 bases, with 8 bases between the two germline ends. The CDR3 is 14 residues long. CDR1 and CDR2 (germline): SGHTS, YDEGEE.

The chain has TRBV5-1 and TRBJ2-5; D possibly corresponds to TRBD1 (6 bases). Germline V gene lookup returns CDR1 SGHRS and CDR2 YFSETQ. The CDR3 is 15 residues long. V lost 5 bases and J lost 0, with 14 bases in between. CDR3 loop: CASRSRTGYQETQYF. The CDR3 DNA sequence: TGCGCCAGCAGATCCCGTACAGGGTACCAAGAGACCCAGTACTTC.

This rearrangement joins TRBV7-9 to TRBJ1-1, with a tentative D call TRBD1 (6 bases). The V and J ends lost 5 bases and 3 bases respectively, with 28 bases between them. Germline CDR1 reads SEHNR; CDR2 reads FQNEAQ (reference sequence). This CDR3 contains 19 residues. The CDR3 sequence: CASSPTQSVLTGSDTEAFF. The CDR3 DNA sequence: TGTGCCAGCAGCCCGACCCAATCCGTCTTGACAGGATCGGACACTGAAGCTTTCTTT.

This chain links TRBV7-3 with TRBJ2-3; possibly TRBD1 for D (5 bases). Germline CDR1 is SGHTA and CDR2 is FQGTGA. This CDR3 is built from 16 residues. Trimming took off 1 base at V and 5 bases at J, with 16 bases between the two ends. CDR3: CASSLNSPGTGDTQYF. Written as DNA, the CDR3 is TGTGCCAGCAGCTTAAACTCACCGGGCACAGGAGATACGCAGTATTTT.

This chain joins TRBV27 and TRBJ2-7, with D perhaps matching TRBD1 (6 bases). The V gene lost 5 bases and the J gene lost 2 bases, with 10 bases spanning the gap. There are 13 residues in the CDR3. Germline assignment: CDR1 MNHEY and CDR2 SMNVEV (reference sequence). The CDR3: CASSGDRTYEQYF. CDR3 bases: TGTGCCAGCAGTGGTGACAGGACCTACGAGCAGTACTTC.

The chain has TRBV30 and TRBJ2-5; D could derive from TRBD1 or TRBD2 (5 bases each). V dropped 3 bases and J dropped 5 bases, with 28 bases sitting between them. This CDR3 spans 18 amino acids. Germline CDR1 reads GTSNPN; CDR2 reads SVGIG (reference sequence). Here the CDR3 DNA reads TGTGCCTGGAGCCCCGGCAAGATAGGGGCACCTTCGGGGGAGACCCAGTACTTC. Amino acid sequence: CAWSPGKIGAPSGETQYF.

This clone was found once. This chain links TRBV2 with TRBJ1-1; D gene unclear. The germline V gene encodes CDR1 SNHLY and CDR2 FYNNEI. The CDR3 is made up of 14 amino acids. V was cut by 4 bases and J by 0 bases, with 9 bases left in between. CDR3 sequence (DNA): TGTGCCAGCAGTGTTGAGGGCGTGAACACTGAAGCTTTCTTT. Encoded protein: CASSVEGVNTEAFF. The complete variable domain, with remaining parts taken from reference TRBV2 and TRBJ1-1, reads EPEVTQTPSHQVTQMGQEVILRCVPISNHLYFYWYRQILGQKVEFLVSFYNNEISEKSEIFDDQFSVERPDGSNFTLKIRSTKLEDSAMYFCASSVEGVNTEAFFGQGTRLTVV.